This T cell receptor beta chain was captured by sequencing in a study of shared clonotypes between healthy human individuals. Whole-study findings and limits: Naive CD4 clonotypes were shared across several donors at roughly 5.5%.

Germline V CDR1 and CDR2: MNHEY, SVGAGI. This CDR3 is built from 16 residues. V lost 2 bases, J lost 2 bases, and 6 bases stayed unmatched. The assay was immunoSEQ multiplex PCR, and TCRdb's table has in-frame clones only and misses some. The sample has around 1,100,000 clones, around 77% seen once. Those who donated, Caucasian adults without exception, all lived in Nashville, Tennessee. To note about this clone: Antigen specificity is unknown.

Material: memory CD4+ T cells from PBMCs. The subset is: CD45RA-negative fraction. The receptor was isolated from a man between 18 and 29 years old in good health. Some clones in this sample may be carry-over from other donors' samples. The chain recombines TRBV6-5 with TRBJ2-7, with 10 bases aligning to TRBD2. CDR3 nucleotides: TGTGCCAGCAGTTACAGCCCCGGACTAGCGGCCTACGAGCAGTACTTC. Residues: CASSYSPGLAAYEQYF.